The 9 T cell receptor beta chains below were found in one sample sequenced in a study of blood T cell repertoires in COVID-19. Assay used: immunoSEQ multiplex PCR; TCRdb lists only in-frame clones, some missing. The sample records 250,000 or so clones, about nine tenths being singletons. Sequencing was performed on peripheral blood. The receptors were sampled from a woman between 25 and 40 years old with active or convalescent COVID-19.

The gene calls are TRBV9 and TRBJ1-2; D unresolved. V was shortened by 0 bases and J by 6 bases, with 9 bases between the two germline ends. Germline V lookup: CDR1 SGDLS, CDR2 YYNGEE. The length of the CDR3 is 13 residues. In nucleotides, the CDR3 is TGTGCCAGCAGCGTAGGGGGAGTAGATGGCTACACCTTC. Translation gives CASSVGGVDGYTF.

This clone was seen a single time. The J gene is TRBJ1-5, the V gene TRBV14; TRBD1 might be the D (6 bases). The V and J ends lost 4 bases and 0 bases respectively, with 22 bases between them. CDR3 length: 19 amino acids. Germline assignment: CDR1 SGHDN and CDR2 FVKESK. The CDR3, as DNA: TGTGCCAGCAGCCCACCTCGGACAGCAGAAGATTATAGCAATCAGCCCCAGCATTTT. Its protein is CASSPPRTAEDYSNQPQHF.

This clone was detected once. The V gene is TRBV15, the J gene TRBJ1-3, with no clear D. The CDR3 has 13 amino acids. Germline values: CDR1 LNHNV, CDR2 YYDKDF (reference sequence). Deletions cut 7 bases from V and 4 bases from J, with 11 bases between. The CDR3 bases are TGTGCCACCACCTCTCCCCCGGGAAACACCATATATTTT. Translated, it gives CATTSPPGNTIYF. The full variable domain, with the rest looked up from reference TRBV15 and TRBJ1-3, is DAMVIQNPRYQVTQFGKPVTLSCSQTLNHNVMYWYQQKSSQAPKLLFHYYDKDFNNEADTPDNFQSRRPNTSFCFLDIRSPGLGDTAMYLCATTSPPGNTIYFGEGSWLTVV.

The J gene is TRBJ1-2, the V gene TRBV24-1, with D possibly being TRBD1 (5 bases). The V end lost 5 bases, the J end lost 4 bases, and 13 bases lay between the germline ends. Germline CDR1 reads KGHDR; CDR2 reads SFDVKD. This CDR3 comprises 14 residues. The CDR3 loop reads CATSGPRTTYGYTF. Written as DNA, the CDR3 is TGTGCCACCAGTGGCCCCCGGACAACCTATGGCTACACCTTC.

Worth noting for this clone: Other DNA sequences from this sample encode an identical CDR3 as well. This chain joins TRBV7-9 and TRBJ2-5; 10 bases map to TRBD1. The CDR3 consists of 13 residues. CDR1 SEHNR and CDR2 FQNEAQ come from the germline V gene (reference sequence). After removal of 5 bases from V and 5 bases from J, the junction contained 2 bases not matched to a gene. The CDR3 DNA reads as TGTGCCAGCAGCCTGGACAGGGGGGAGACCCAGTACTTC. Its translation is CASSLDRGETQYF.

This chain uses TRBV20-1 with TRBJ2-5; TRBD1 aligns across 7 bases. CDR1 and CDR2 from the germline V gene are DFQATT and SNEGSKA (reference sequence). The CDR3 sequence is 14 residues long. Trimming removed 3 bases from V and 1 base from J; junction bases left unmatched: 5. CDR3 sequence (DNA): TGCAGTGCTAGTGGGGGACAGCTCCAAGAGACCCAGTACTTC. It is translated as CSASGGQLQETQYF.

V gene TRBV5-1 combines with J gene TRBJ2-3; 8 bases match TRBD2. The V gene end was trimmed by 1 base and the J gene end by 1 base; junction bases not matched to a gene: 5. The CDR3 is 16 residues long. Germline CDR1 and CDR2: SGHRS and YFSETQ. CDR3: CASSLREGGGTDTQYF. The CDR3 nucleotides read TGCGCCAGCAGCTTGCGGGAGGGAGGGGGCACAGATACGCAGTATTTT.

This chain joins TRBV29-1 and TRBJ1-1, with TRBD1 identical over 7 bases. Germline CDR1 reads SQVTM; CDR2 reads ANQGSEA. The CDR3 covers 14 residues. V lost 3 bases, J lost 4 bases, and 8 bases stayed unmatched. The CDR3 DNA is TGCAGCGTTGATAACCTCCGGGACAGCACTGAAGCTTTCTTT. Translated, it gives CSVDNLRDSTEAFF.

This clone was recorded once. The chain combines TRBV3-1 (or the pseudogene TRBV3-2) with TRBJ2-3, with 9 bases matching TRBD2. Germline CDR1 reads LGHDT; CDR2 reads YNNKEL (reference sequence). With V trimmed by 4 bases and J by 2 bases, 7 bases remained unmatched. The CDR3 has 16 amino acids. This CDR3 reads CASSLNLAGVTDTQYF. The CDR3 DNA is TGTGCCAGCAGCCTAAACTTAGCGGGGGTCACAGATACGCAGTATTTT.